This TCR beta chain was sequenced during a study of long-term antiretroviral therapy in people with HIV. Germline V gives CDR1 SGHKS, CDR2 YYEKEE (reference sequence). Trimming shortened V by 4 bases and J by 8 bases, and 19 bases separated the two germline ends. The CDR3 contains 15 residues. Of note for this clone: Its antigen is not known.

At survey level, the immunoSEQ assay was run in its v3.0 version. Data came from immunoSEQ multiplex PCR; TCRdb stores just in-frame clones and leaves some out. The sample consists of about 22,000 clones, around four fifths of them appearing once. Study outcomes and limitations: The range of CDR3 lengths in HIV repertoires proved narrower than that found in controls.

The chain employs TRBV5-5 and TRBJ1-5; TRBD1 might be the D (6 bases). The TCR originated in a man in his forties with HIV. The sample was unsorted PBMCs, taken 1.6 years after starting antiretroviral therapy. The CDR3 spells CASSPRGGPREPQHF. The CDR3, as DNA: TGTGCCAGCAGCCCGCGGGGGGGCCCAAGGGAGCCCCAGCATTTT.